This T cell receptor beta chain appears in the sequencing data of a study of blood T cell repertoires in COVID-19. Study background: Specimens from acute and convalescent COVID-19 originated in the United States, Italy and Spain. The analysed material was cDNA or gDNA that came from T cells, B-cell-depleted T cells, or PBMCs.

V lost 4 bases and J lost 0, with 13 bases in between. The CDR3 runs to 17 residues. CDR1 is LGHNA, CDR2 YNFKEQ, per germline. Authors' data handling: Reference gene primer amplification gave estimated nucleated cell counts. Using immunoSEQ multiplex PCR, the repertoire was profiled, and TCRdb retains in-frame clones only, with some absent. D and trimming come from the DNA, and the V and J calls and clone size come from that table. The sample yields approximately 76,000 clones, 91% seen once. The sequence came from a human donor in a cohort sampled during active COVID-19. Source material: peripheral blood. The chain has TRBV4-2 and TRBJ1-6, with no clear D. The CDR3 sequence is CASSLGTESSYNSPLHF. The CDR3 bases are TGTGCCAGCAGCCTAGGCACAGAGAGCTCCTATAATTCACCCCTCCACTTT.